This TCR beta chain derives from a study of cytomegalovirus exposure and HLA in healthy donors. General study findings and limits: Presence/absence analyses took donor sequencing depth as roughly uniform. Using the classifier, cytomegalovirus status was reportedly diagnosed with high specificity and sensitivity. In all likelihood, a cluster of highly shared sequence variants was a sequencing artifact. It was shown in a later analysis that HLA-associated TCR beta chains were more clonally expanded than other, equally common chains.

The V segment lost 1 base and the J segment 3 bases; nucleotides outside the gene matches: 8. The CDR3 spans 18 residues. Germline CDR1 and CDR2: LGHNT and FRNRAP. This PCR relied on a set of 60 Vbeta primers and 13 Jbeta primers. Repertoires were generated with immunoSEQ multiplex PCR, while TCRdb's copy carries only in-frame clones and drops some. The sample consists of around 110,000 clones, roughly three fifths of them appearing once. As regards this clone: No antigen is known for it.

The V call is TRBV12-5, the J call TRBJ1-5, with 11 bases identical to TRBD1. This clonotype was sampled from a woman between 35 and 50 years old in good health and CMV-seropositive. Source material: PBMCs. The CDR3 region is CASGLGELGQGDNQPQHF. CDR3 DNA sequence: TGTGCTAGTGGTTTGGGAGAACTGGGACAGGGGGACAATCAGCCCCAGCATTTT.